This is a list of T cell receptor beta chains from one sample in a study of cytomegalovirus exposure and HLA in healthy donors. Data came from immunoSEQ multiplex PCR; TCRdb stores just in-frame clones and leaves some out. The sample contains 90,000 to 120,000 clones, 81% of which appear only once. Material: PBMCs. The receptors here all came from a man aged 25-45 years in good health and CMV-seronegative. CDR3s include the opening cysteine and the closing phenylalanine or tryptophan. A D gene is named only where the DNA matches it firmly. Clone size is not always given. Where it is, it says once, few, many or a class for expanded clones.

v_gene: TRBV4-2
d_gene: TRBD2
abundance: few
j_gene: TRBJ2-7
CDR3aa: CASSLSGASGSYEQYF
CDR3nt: TGTGCCAGCAGCCTTTCAGGGGCTAGCGGGAGCTACGAGCAGTACTTC

v_gene: TRBV7-6
d_gene: TRBD2
abundance: .
j_gene: TRBJ2-7
CDR3aa: CASTGDGEGYEQYF
CDR3nt: TGTGCCAGCACCGGCGACGGGGAGGGGTACGAGCAGTACTTC

v_gene: TRBV9
d_gene: TRBD1
abundance: .
j_gene: TRBJ1-2
CDR3aa: CASSRGTGSNYGYTF
CDR3nt: TGTGCCAGCAGCAGGGGGACAGGATCTAACTATGGCTACACCTTC

v_gene: TRBV2
d_gene: TRBD1
abundance: .
j_gene: TRBJ1-5
CDR3aa: CASSGEGARSNQPQHF
CDR3nt: TGTGCCAGCAGTGGAGAGGGGGCGCGGAGCAATCAGCCCCAGCATTTT

v_gene: TRBV7-6
d_gene: TRBD2
abundance: .
j_gene: TRBJ2-7
CDR3aa: CASSEAGTNSYEQYF
CDR3nt: TGTGCCAGCAGCGAAGCGGGGACTAACTCCTACGAGCAGTACTTC

v_gene: TRBV2
d_gene: TRBD1
abundance: .
j_gene: TRBJ1-1
CDR3aa: CASSARQGSLNTEAFF
CDR3nt: TGTGCCAGCAGTGCAAGACAGGGGTCTTTGAACACTGAAGCTTTCTTT

v_gene: TRBV19
d_gene: .
abundance: .
j_gene: TRBJ1-1
CDR3aa: CASRYQAGTEAFF
CDR3nt: TGTGCCAGTAGATACCAGGCGGGCACTGAAGCTTTCTTT

v_gene: TRBV10-2
d_gene: TRBD1
abundance: few
j_gene: TRBJ1-3
CDR3aa: CATRQGSGNTIYF
CDR3nt: TGCGCCACCCGACAGGGATCTGGAAACACCATATATTTT

v_gene: TRBV13
d_gene: .
abundance: .
j_gene: TRBJ2-2
CDR3aa: CASSLGVGTNTGELFF
CDR3nt: TGTGCCAGCAGCTTAGGAGTCGGGACAAACACCGGGGAGCTGTTTTTT

v_gene: TRBV5-1
d_gene: .
abundance: .
j_gene: TRBJ2-7
CDR3aa: CASSFGGQIYEQYF
CDR3nt: TGCGCCAGCAGCTTCGGGGGACAGATCTACGAGCAGTACTTC

v_gene: TRBV9
d_gene: TRBD1
abundance: .
j_gene: TRBJ1-2
CDR3aa: CASSVGGTVNYGYTF
CDR3nt: TGTGCCAGCAGCGTAGGAGGGACAGTTAACTATGGCTACACCTTC

v_gene: TRBV30
d_gene: TRBD1
abundance: .
j_gene: TRBJ1-6
CDR3aa: CAWILQGGSSYNSPLHF
CDR3nt: TGTGCCTGGATCCTACAGGGGGGCAGCTCCTATAATTCACCCCTCCACTTT

v_gene: TRBV28
d_gene: .
abundance: .
j_gene: TRBJ2-3
CDR3aa: CASSFSGGRKYF
CDR3nt: TGTGCCAGCAGTTTCTCCGGGGGGCGTAAGTATTTT

v_gene: TRBV7-8
d_gene: TRBD2
abundance: .
j_gene: TRBJ2-3
CDR3aa: CASRPSSGTSGRADTQYF
CDR3nt: TGTGCCAGCAGACCCAGTAGCGGGACTAGCGGGAGGGCCGATACGCAGTATTTT

v_gene: TRBV28
d_gene: .
abundance: .
j_gene: TRBJ1-5
CDR3aa: CASRVDRNQPQHF
CDR3nt: TGTGCCAGCAGAGTGGACAGAAATCAGCCCCAGCATTTT

v_gene: TRBV6-1
d_gene: .
abundance: .
j_gene: TRBJ2-7
CDR3aa: CASIRTVSSYEQYF
CDR3nt: TGTGCCAGCATTCGGACAGTGAGCTCCTACGAGCAGTACTTC

v_gene: TRBV28
d_gene: .
abundance: once
j_gene: TRBJ1-1
CDR3aa: CATAWQANTEAFF
CDR3nt: TGTGCCACCGCCTGGCAGGCCAACACTGAAGCTTTCTTT

v_gene: TRBV11-2
d_gene: .
abundance: .
j_gene: TRBJ1-2
CDR3aa: CASSLADGYTF
CDR3nt: TGTGCCAGCAGCTTGGCTGATGGCTACACCTTC